This T cell receptor (beta chain) originates from a study of cytomegalovirus exposure and HLA in healthy donors. It was with 60 Vbeta and 13 Jbeta primers that the PCR ran. The data were produced by immunoSEQ multiplex PCR, yet TCRdb's version contains in-frame clones alone and is incomplete. The sample shows about 120,000 clones, over 65% of them seen only once. The V gene's germline CDR1 is SEHNR and CDR2 FQNEAQ (reference sequence). CDR3 length: 17 residues. Germline trimming cut 6 bases from V and 7 bases from J; bases unmatched to any gene: 15. Sequencing was done on a sample of PBMCs. This chain links TRBV7-9 with TRBJ1-6, with 7 bases that match TRBD1. The clonotype comes from a woman aged 45-59 years in good health and CMV-seropositive. CDR3 region: CASRRTGGPYNNSPLHF. CDR3 nucleotides: TGTGCCAGCAGGCGGACAGGAGGCCCTTATAACAATTCACCCCTCCACTTT.